This T cell receptor beta chain originates from a study of molecular identifiers for immune sequencing clone quantification. Study observations and caveats: Same-barcode identical TCR molecules could make highly expanded clones look smaller than they are. Clones carrying above 20 RNA copies accounted for over 97% of effector molecules, under 1% in naive cells. Reportedly, one cell's Jurkat TCR RNA was detected within 1,200,000 naive CD8 cells.

TCRdb passed the PCR reads through MiXCR, listing each CDR3 protein once. In the table there are some 680,000 distinct CDR3 sequences, 25% of which are singletons. Germline CDR1 reads SGHDN; CDR2 reads FVKESK. Trimming left V 3 bases short and J 1 base short, with 12 bases between. The CDR3 contains 15 residues. As concerns this clonotype: As yet, its antigen is unknown.

The sequence was obtained from a human donor in good health. Some libraries in this study had Jurkat cell RNA spiked in. The sample consisted of naive CD8+ T cells from blood, with Jurkat cell RNA spiked in. Subset denoted: FACS-sorted CD8+CD4-CCR7+CD45RA+ naive T cells. This sequence joins TRBV14 and TRBJ1-2, with D perhaps TRBD1 (6 bases). CDR3 DNA: TGTGCCAGCAGCCAGGTACAGGGAAGTAACTATGGCTACACCTTC. Residues: CASSQVQGSNYGYTF.